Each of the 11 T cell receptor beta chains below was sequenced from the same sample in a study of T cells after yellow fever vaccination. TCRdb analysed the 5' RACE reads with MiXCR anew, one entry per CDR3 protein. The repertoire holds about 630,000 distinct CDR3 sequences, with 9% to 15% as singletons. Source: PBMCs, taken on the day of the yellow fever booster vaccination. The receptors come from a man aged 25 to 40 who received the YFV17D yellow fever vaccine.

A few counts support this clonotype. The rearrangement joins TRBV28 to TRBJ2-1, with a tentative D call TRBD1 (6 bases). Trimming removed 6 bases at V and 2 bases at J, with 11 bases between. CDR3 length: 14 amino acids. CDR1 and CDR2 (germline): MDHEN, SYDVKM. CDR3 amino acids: CASSQGGTYNEQFF. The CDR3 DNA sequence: TGTGCCAGCAGCCAAGGGGGTACCTACAATGAGCAGTTCTTC.

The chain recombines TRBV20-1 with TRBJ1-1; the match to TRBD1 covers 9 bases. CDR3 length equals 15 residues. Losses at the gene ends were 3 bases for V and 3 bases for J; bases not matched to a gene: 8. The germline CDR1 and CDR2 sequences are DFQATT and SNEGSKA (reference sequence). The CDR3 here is CSARGTGIGYTEAFF. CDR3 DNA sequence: TGCAGTGCTAGGGGGACAGGGATCGGTTACACTGAAGCTTTCTTT.

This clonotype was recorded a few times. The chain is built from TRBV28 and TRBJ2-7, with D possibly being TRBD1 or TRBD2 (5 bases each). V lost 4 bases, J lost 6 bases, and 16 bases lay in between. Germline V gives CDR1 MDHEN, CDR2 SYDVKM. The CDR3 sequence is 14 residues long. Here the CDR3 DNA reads TGTGCCAGCAGTTCCGGGACCAACTCCGGCGAGCAGTACTTC. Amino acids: CASSSGTNSGEQYF.

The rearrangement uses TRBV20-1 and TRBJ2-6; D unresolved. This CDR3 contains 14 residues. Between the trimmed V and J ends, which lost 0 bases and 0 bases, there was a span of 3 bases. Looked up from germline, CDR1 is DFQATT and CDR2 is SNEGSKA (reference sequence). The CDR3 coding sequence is TGCAGTGCTAGAGATAACTCTGGGGCCAACGTCCTGACTTTC. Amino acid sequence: CSARDNSGANVLTF.

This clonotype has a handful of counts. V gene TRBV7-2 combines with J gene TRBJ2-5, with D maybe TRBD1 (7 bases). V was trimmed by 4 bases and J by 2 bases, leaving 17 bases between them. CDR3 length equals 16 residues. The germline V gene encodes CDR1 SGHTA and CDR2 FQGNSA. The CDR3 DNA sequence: TGTGCCAGCAGCTCGGGGGCAGGGGGTTGGCAAGAGACCCAGTACTTC. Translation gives CASSSGAGGWQETQYF.

DNA for the CDR3: TGCAGCGTTCGAGGAGGCCTCGAGCAGTACTTC. Its translation: CSVRGGLEQYF. This chain joins TRBV29-1 and TRBJ2-7, with D possibly matching TRBD2 (5 bases). This CDR3 contains 11 residues. Germline CDR1 and CDR2: SQVTM and ANQGSEA. Deletions cut 5 bases from V and 6 bases from J, with 11 bases between.

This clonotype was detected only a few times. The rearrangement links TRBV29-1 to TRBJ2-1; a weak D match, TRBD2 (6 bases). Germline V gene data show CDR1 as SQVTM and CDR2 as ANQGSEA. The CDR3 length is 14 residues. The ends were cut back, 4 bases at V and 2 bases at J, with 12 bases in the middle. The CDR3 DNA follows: TGCAGCGTTGGCGGAGCGGGTCCCTACAATGAGCAGTTCTTC. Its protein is CSVGGAGPYNEQFF.

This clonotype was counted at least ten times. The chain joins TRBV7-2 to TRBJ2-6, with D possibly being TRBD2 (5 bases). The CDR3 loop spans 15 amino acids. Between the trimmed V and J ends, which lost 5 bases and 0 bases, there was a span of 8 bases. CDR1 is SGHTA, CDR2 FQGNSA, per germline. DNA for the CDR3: TGTGCCAGCAGCCCCGGGAACTCTGGGGCCAACGTCCTGACTTTC. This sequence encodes CASSPGNSGANVLTF.

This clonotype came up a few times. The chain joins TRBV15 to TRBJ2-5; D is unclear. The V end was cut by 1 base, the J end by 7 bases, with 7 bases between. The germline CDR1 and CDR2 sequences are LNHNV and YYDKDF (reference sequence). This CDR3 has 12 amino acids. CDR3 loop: CATSRVAGTQYF. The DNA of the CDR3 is TGTGCCACCAGCAGAGTTGCTGGGACCCAGTACTTC.

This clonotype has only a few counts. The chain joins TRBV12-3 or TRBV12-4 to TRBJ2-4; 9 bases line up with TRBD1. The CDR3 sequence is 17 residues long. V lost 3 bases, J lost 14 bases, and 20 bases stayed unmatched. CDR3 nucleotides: TGTGCCAGCAGTTTGGGGAGGGACAGGGCATTCCCGACGGACAAGTACTTC. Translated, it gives CASSLGRDRAFPTDKYF.

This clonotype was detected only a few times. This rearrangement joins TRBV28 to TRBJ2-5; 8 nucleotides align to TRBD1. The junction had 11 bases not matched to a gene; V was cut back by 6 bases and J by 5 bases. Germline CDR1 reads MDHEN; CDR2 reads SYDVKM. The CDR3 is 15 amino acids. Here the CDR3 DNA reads TGTGCCAGCAGATCCTTTACCCGGGACAGGGAGACCCAGTACTTC. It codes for CASRSFTRDRETQYF.